One and the same sample provided the 24 T cell receptor beta chains below, sequenced in a study of blood T cell repertoires in COVID-19. Clones were read by immunoSEQ multiplex PCR, and TCRdb kept only the in-frame ones, dropping some. The table shows 100,000 to 150,000 clones, with more than 85% occurring only once. Source material: peripheral blood. The receptors derive from a man aged 45-65 years with active or convalescent COVID-19.

This rearrangement joins TRBV28 to TRBJ1-2, with D unresolved. The CDR3 runs 13 residues. Germline CDR1 is MDHEN and CDR2 is SYDVKM. V was cut by 4 bases and J by 2 bases, with 8 bases left in between. CDR3 bases: TGTGCCAGCAGTTACGACACCAACTATGGCTACACCTTC. Translation: CASSYDTNYGYTF.

This rearrangement joins TRBV10-2 to TRBJ1-5; the match to TRBD1 covers 10 bases. Trimming removed 2 bases from V and 9 bases from J; junction bases left unmatched: 13. Germline V lookup: CDR1 WSHSY, CDR2 SAAADI. The CDR3 totals 17 residues. CDR3 bases: TGCGCCAGCAGTGAGACGACAGGGGGCGGACCGACCCCGCCCCAGCATTTT. Translated: CASSETTGGGPTPPQHF.

This clone appeared a single time. The rearrangement joins TRBV4-1 to TRBJ2-3; TRBD2 aligns across 7 bases. Losses at the gene ends were 0 bases for V and 9 bases for J; bases not matched to a gene: 15. This CDR3 is built from 17 residues. Looked up from germline, CDR1 is MGHRA and CDR2 is YSYEKL. The CDR3 DNA is TGCGCCAGCAGCCAAGAGGTTCAAGCGGGGCCTCTGGGAACGCAGTATTTT. It encodes CASSQEVQAGPLGTQYF.

The chain joins TRBV3-1 (or the pseudogene TRBV3-2) to TRBJ1-3; D perhaps matches TRBD1 (5 bases). The CDR3 sequence is 17 residues long. Germline CDR1 and CDR2: LGHDT and YNNKEL (reference sequence). V gave up 3 bases and J gave up 7 bases, with 22 bases separating them. The CDR3 spells CASSQAFGRTKVNTIYF. The CDR3 DNA reads as TGTGCCAGCAGCCAGGCTTTCGGACGGACAAAGGTCAACACCATATATTTT.

This sequence joins TRBV5-1 and TRBJ2-2; the match to TRBD1 covers 8 bases. J was trimmed by 8 bases and V by 4 bases; bases with no gene match: 13. Per germline, CDR1 SGHRS and CDR2 YFSETQ. This CDR3 region has 16 residues. CDR3 loop: CASSGDRPSRPGELFF. For the CDR3, the DNA is TGCGCCAGCAGCGGGGACAGGCCATCTCGACCAGGGGAGCTGTTTTTT.

The chain links TRBV21-1 to TRBJ2-7; the table's D call, TRBD2, has no DNA check behind it. TRBV21-1 is given as a pseudogene. The CDR3 is made up of 15 amino acids. The CDR3 spells CASSKARGVTYEQYF. The CDR3 nucleotides read TGTGCCAGCAGCAAAGCGCGCGGAGTCACCTACGAGCAGTACTTC.

Only a few counts were recorded for this clone. The CDR3 DNA reads TGTGCCAGCAGTTACAGGGGCTCTGGGGCCAACGTCCTGACTTTC. Encoded protein: CASSYRGSGANVLTF. The rearrangement links TRBV6-6 to TRBJ2-6; D perhaps matches TRBD1 (5 bases). Trimming cost V 2 bases and J 0 bases, with 5 bases left between them. CDR1 and CDR2 (germline): MNHNY, SVGAGI (reference sequence). The CDR3 is 15 residues long.

This sequence joins TRBV7-2 and TRBJ1-1; 8 bases align to TRBD1. V was pared by 5 bases and J by 4 bases, with 9 bases of the junction left unmatched. The germline CDR1 and CDR2 sequences are SGHTA and FQGNSA. The CDR3 consists of 15 residues. In DNA, the CDR3 is TGTGCCAGCAGCCACCGGACAGGGCACGGCACTGAAGCTTTCTTT. Amino acids: CASSHRTGHGTEAFF.

This clone was recorded only once. The rearrangement joins TRBV2 to TRBJ2-5, with D possibly being TRBD2 (5 bases). The length of the CDR3 is 14 residues. Trimming removed 3 bases at V and 4 bases at J, with 12 bases between. CDR1 is SNHLY, CDR2 FYNNEI, per germline. The CDR3 spells CASSETRGRETQYF. DNA of the CDR3: TGTGCCAGCAGTGAGACACGAGGGCGAGAGACCCAGTACTTC.

This chain connects TRBV7-2 to TRBJ2-5, with 7 bases aligning to TRBD2. This CDR3 is 17 amino acids long. CDR1 and CDR2 (germline): SGHTA, FQGNSA. V lost 1 base, J lost 4 bases, and 12 bases stayed unmatched. Here the CDR3 DNA reads TGTGCCAGCAGCTTAGGTTGGCAATCCACGGGGGGAGAGACCCAGTACTTC. Translating it yields CASSLGWQSTGGETQYF.

This chain joins TRBV27 and TRBJ1-5; D not certain. Germline CDR1 and CDR2: MNHEY and SMNVEV (reference sequence). V lost 6 bases and J 1 base, leaving 16 bases between the germline ends. This CDR3 comprises 16 residues. The CDR3 DNA reads TGTGCCAGCAGCCCCCTATACGGGGTAAGCAATCAGCCCCAGCATTTT. This encodes CASSPLYGVSNQPQHF.

This clone appeared a few times. J is TRBJ2-7 and V is TRBV28; D is possibly TRBD1 (6 bases). CDR1 is MDHEN, CDR2 SYDVKM, per germline. V lost 6 bases and J 3 bases, leaving 15 bases between the germline ends. The CDR3 consists of 14 residues. The CDR3 nucleotides read TGTGCCAGCAGGAAACAGGGCTCAGGCTACGAGCAGTACTTC. Its protein product is CASRKQGSGYEQYF.

The V and J genes are TRBV7-9 and TRBJ1-1, with D possibly being TRBD1 (6 bases). The germline gives CDR1 SEHNR, CDR2 FQNEAQ (reference sequence). This CDR3 has 11 amino acids. The V and J ends lost 8 bases and 8 bases respectively, with 12 bases between them. CDR3 nucleotide sequence: TGTGCCAGCTGGGACACATCGGAAGCTTTCTTT. Translating it yields CASWDTSEAFF.

This chain links TRBV2 with TRBJ1-6, with D perhaps TRBD1 (6 bases). In germline, CDR1 is SNHLY, CDR2 FYNNEI. The V end lost 3 bases, the J end lost 8 bases, and 14 bases lay between the germline ends. The CDR3 consists of 15 residues. CDR3 region: CASSEREGVYSPLHF. DNA for the CDR3: TGTGCCAGCAGTGAGAGGGAGGGGGTATATTCACCCCTCCACTTT. Full variable domain (rest looked up from reference TRBV2 and TRBJ1-6): EPEVTQTPSHQVTQMGQEVILRCVPISNHLYFYWYRQILGQKVEFLVSFYNNEISEKSEIFDDQFSVERPDGSNFTLKIRSTKLEDSAMYFCASSEREGVYSPLHFGNGTRLTVT.

The rearrangement links TRBV28 to TRBJ2-7, with 8 bases aligning to TRBD1. V lost 8 bases and J lost 0; bases outside the gene matches: 12. Germline V gives CDR1 MDHEN, CDR2 SYDVKM. The CDR3 length is 16 residues. The CDR3 coding sequence is TGTGCCAGCTCGCAGGGGGCCGGCCGGGCCTCCTACGAGCAGTACTTC. Residues: CASSQGAGRASYEQYF.

The rearrangement uses TRBV18 and TRBJ2-7; 9 nucleotides line up with TRBD2. The CDR3 loop spans 14 amino acids. Germline V gene lookup returns CDR1 KGHSH and CDR2 LQKENI. The J segment lost 6 bases and the V segment lost 6 bases, leaving 9 bases of the junction unmatched. The CDR3 region has the DNA TGTGCCAGCTCGTCTATAGCGGGAGAAGTCGAGCAGTACTTC. Translating it yields CASSSIAGEVEQYF. Supplemented by reference TRBV18 and TRBJ2-7, the full variable domain reads NAGVMQNPRHLVRRRGQEARLRCSPMKGHSHVYWYRQLPEEGLKFMVYLQKENIIDESGMPKERFSAEFPKEGPSILRIQQVVRGDSAAYFCASSSIAGEVEQYFGPGTRLTVT.

This clone has only one observation. CDR3: CASSIRQGPNQPQHF. The DNA of the CDR3 is TGTGCCAGTAGTATAAGACAGGGCCCCAATCAGCCCCAGCATTTT. The chain combines TRBV19 with TRBJ1-5, with 7 nucleotides matching TRBD1. The V gene's germline CDR1 is LNHDA and CDR2 SQIVND (reference sequence). V shed 2 bases and J 3 bases; nucleotides not matched to a gene: 4. The CDR3 has 15 residues.

V and J are TRBV4-3 and TRBJ1-1; tentatively, D is TRBD1 (6 bases). The CDR3 contains 15 residues. Germline V gives CDR1 LGHNA, CDR2 YSLEER. Deletions cut 4 bases from V and 3 bases from J, with 15 bases between. The CDR3 sequence: CASSRHTGRDTEAFF. The DNA of the CDR3 is TGCGCCAGCAGCCGCCATACAGGGAGGGACACTGAAGCTTTCTTT.

This clone was observed a few times. This chain joins TRBV12-3 or TRBV12-4 and TRBJ2-7; possible D gene TRBD2, 6 bases. Trimming removed 5 bases at V and 8 bases at J, with 13 bases between. The CDR3 runs 12 residues. CDR3 residues: CASSAGREQQYF. DNA of the CDR3: TGTGCCAGCAGTGCGGGACGAGAGCAGCAGTACTTC.

The gene calls are TRBV6-5 and TRBJ1-5; D remains ambiguous. V shed 7 bases and J shed 0 bases, with 7 bases lying between them. The CDR3 is made up of 13 amino acids. Germline V gene sequence: CDR1 MNHEY, CDR2 SVGAGI. CDR3 amino acids: CASKHLSNQPQHF. The DNA for the CDR3 is TGTGCCAGCAAACACCTTAGCAATCAGCCCCAGCATTTT.

The chain joins TRBV11-2 to TRBJ1-4; 7 bases fit TRBD1. The ends lost 2 bases at V and 4 bases at J; junction bases unmatched: 7. Germline values: CDR1 SGHAT, CDR2 FQNNGV. This CDR3 comprises 16 residues. The CDR3: CASSLRRSGGNEKLFF. CDR3 DNA sequence: TGTGCCAGCAGCTTAAGAAGGTCAGGGGGTAATGAAAAACTGTTTTTT. The entire variable domain, with the rest obtained from reference TRBV11-2 and TRBJ1-4, is as follows: EAGVAQSPRYKIIEKRQSVAFWCNPISGHATLYWYQQILGQGPKLLIQFQNNGVVDDSQLPKDRFSAERLKGVDSTLKIQPAKLEDSAVYLCASSLRRSGGNEKLFFGSGTQLSVL.

The chain links TRBV28 to TRBJ2-5, with D possibly TRBD1 on 6 matching bases. Per germline, CDR1 MDHEN and CDR2 SYDVKM. CDR3 length equals 12 residues. The V end lost 5 bases, the J end lost 4 bases, and 8 bases lay between the germline ends. In DNA, the CDR3 is TGTGCCAGCAGTAGGACAGTAGAGACCCAGTACTTC. This gives the protein CASSRTVETQYF.

The sample holds one count of this clone. The chain employs TRBV14 and TRBJ2-5; TRBD1 agrees at 9 bases. Germline V lookup: CDR1 SGHDN, CDR2 FVKESK. CDR3 length: 15 residues. The junction had 7 bases not matched to a gene; V was cut back by 4 bases and J by 4 bases. The CDR3 reads CASSRRQGGRETQYF. The CDR3 DNA sequence: TGTGCCAGCAGCCGCCGACAGGGGGGCAGAGAGACCCAGTACTTC. Full variable domain (rest looked up from reference TRBV14 and TRBJ2-5): EAGVTQFPSHSVIEKGQTVTLRCDPISGHDNLYWYRRVMGKEIKFLLHFVKESKQDESGMPNNRFLAERTGGTYSTLKVQPAELEDSGVYFCASSRRQGGRETQYFGPGTRLLVL.

This chain links TRBV5-6 with TRBJ2-1, with D possibly matching TRBD1 (6 bases). CDR1 SGHDT and CDR2 YYEEEE come from the germline V gene. There are 13 residues in the CDR3. The V and J ends lost 1 base and 9 bases respectively, with 11 bases between them. Written as DNA, the CDR3 is TGTGCCAGCAGCTTGCTCAGAGGGGGTGAGCAGTTCTTC. Encoded protein: CASSLLRGGEQFF. Looking up the rest from reference TRBV5-6 and TRBJ2-1 gives the full variable domain: DAGVTQSPTHLIKTRGQQVTLRCSPKSGHDTVSWYQQALGQGPQFIFQYYEEEERQRGNFPDRFSGHQFPNYSSELNVNALLLGDSALYLCASSLLRGGEQFFGPGTRLTVL.